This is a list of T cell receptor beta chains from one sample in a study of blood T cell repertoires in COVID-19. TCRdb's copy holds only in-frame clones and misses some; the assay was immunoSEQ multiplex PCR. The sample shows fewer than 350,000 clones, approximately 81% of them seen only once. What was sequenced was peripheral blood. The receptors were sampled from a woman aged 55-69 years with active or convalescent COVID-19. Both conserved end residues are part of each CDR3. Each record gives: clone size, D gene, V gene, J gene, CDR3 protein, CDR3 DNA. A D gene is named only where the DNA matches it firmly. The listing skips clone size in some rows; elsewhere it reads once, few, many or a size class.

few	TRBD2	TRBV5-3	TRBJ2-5	CARSPSSTSGGSYQETQYF	TGTGCCAGAAGCCCCTCATCTACTAGCGGGGGATCGTACCAAGAGACCCAGTACTTC
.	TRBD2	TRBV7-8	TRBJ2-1	CASSSYRLAGGRGEQFF	TGTGCCAGCAGCTCCTATCGACTAGCGGGGGGGCGCGGTGAGCAGTTCTTC
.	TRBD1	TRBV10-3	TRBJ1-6	CATGGPRQGNSPLHF	TGTGCCACGGGGGGGCCAAGACAGGGTAATTCACCCCTCCACTTT
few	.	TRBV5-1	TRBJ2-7	CASSLELSWANYEQYF	TGCGCCAGCAGCTTGGAGCTGAGTTGGGCAAATTACGAGCAGTACTTC
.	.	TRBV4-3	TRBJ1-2	CASSQTRQVFFYGYTF	TGCGCCAGCAGCCAAACGCGACAGGTCTTTTTCTATGGCTACACCTTC
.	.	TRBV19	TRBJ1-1	CASSTLEAFTEAFF	TGTGCCAGTAGCACGCTAGAGGCTTTCACTGAAGCTTTCTTT
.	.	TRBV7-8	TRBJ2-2	CASSAGPDMVGIGELFF	TGTGCCAGCAGCGCCGGCCCCGACATGGTCGGCATCGGGGAGCTGTTTTTT
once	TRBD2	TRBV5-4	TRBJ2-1	CASSVERGRYNEQFF	TGTGCCAGCAGCGTCGAGCGGGGCCGGTACAATGAGCAGTTCTTC
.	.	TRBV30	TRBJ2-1	CAWIGGGLFYNEQFF	TGTGCCTGGATAGGGGGGGGGCTTTTCTACAATGAGCAGTTCTTC
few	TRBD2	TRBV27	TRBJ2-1	CASSHTPGGVYNEQFF	TGTGCCAGCAGTCATACCCCGGGGGGGGTCTACAATGAGCAGTTCTTC
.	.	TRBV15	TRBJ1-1	CATSRSQGMNTEAFF	TGTGCCACCAGCAGATCCCAGGGGATGAACACTGAAGCTTTCTTT
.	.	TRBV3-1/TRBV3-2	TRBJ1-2	CASSQELQGYTF	TGTGCCAGCAGCCAAGAATTACAGGGCTACACCTTC
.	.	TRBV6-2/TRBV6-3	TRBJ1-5	CASSKTSIGGQPQHF	TGTGCCAGCAGCAAGACGTCGATAGGGGGACAGCCCCAGCATTTT
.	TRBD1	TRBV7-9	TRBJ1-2	CASSLGDRVSGYTF	TGTGCCAGCAGCTTAGGAGACAGGGTGTCCGGCTACACCTTC
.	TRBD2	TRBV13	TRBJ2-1	CASSTVAGAAYNEQFF	TGTGCCAGCAGCACCGTAGCGGGGGCCGCTTACAATGAGCAGTTCTTC
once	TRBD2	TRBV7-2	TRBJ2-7	CASSLTPPTSVRSYEQYF	TGTGCCAGCAGCTTAACCCCCCCTACTAGCGTTCGCTCCTACGAGCAGTACTTC
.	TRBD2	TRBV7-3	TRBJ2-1	CASSSGLAGAEQFF	TGTGCCAGCAGCTCGGGACTAGCGGGGGCTGAGCAGTTCTTC
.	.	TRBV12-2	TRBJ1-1	CASRLEFRVSGVVVTEAFF	TGTGCAAGTCGCTTAGAATTTCGGGTATCAGGGGTTGTGGTCACTGAAGCTTTCTTT
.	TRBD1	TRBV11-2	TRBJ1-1	CASSLEGGWTEAFF	TGTGCCAGCAGCTTAGAAGGGGGCTGGACTGAAGCTTTCTTT
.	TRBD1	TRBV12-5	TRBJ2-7	CASGGTASSYEQYF	TGTGCTAGTGGCGGGACAGCGAGCTCCTACGAGCAGTACTTC
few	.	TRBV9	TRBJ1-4	CASSAPREKLFF	TGTGCCAGCAGCGCCCCTAGAGAAAAACTGTTTTTT
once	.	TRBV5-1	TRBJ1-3	CASSPSEQPLNTIYF	TGCGCCAGCAGCCCCTCTGAACAGCCGTTGAACACCATATATTTT
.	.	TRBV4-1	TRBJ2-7	CASSPLDRDTYEQYF	TGCGCCAGCAGCCCACTCGACAGAGACACCTACGAGCAGTACTTC